A selection of T cell receptor beta chains follows, all from one sample in a study of radiation and T cells in renal cell carcinoma. TCRdb's table, derived via immunoSEQ multiplex PCR, lists solely in-frame clones and lacks some. The repertoire consists of 100,000 to 150,000 clones, with more than 75% occurring once and the leading ten covering 5% to 6.5%. The source was blood, collected from a patient whose treatment included radiotherapy and nephrectomy. The receptors shown here come from a woman between 70 and 85 years old with renal cell carcinoma. Each CDR3 is given with its conserved first and last residue. D genes are given only for firm matches. Rows give clone size only sometimes, using once, few, many, or a class for an expanded clone.

CDR3 DNA: TGCAGCGAAAGTCGAACTTCGTACAATGAGCAGTTCTTC
CDR3 protein: CSESRTSYNEQFF
D gene: .
V gene: TRBV29-1
J gene: TRBJ2-1
clone size: .

CDR3 DNA: TGCGCCAGCACCACAGGGGCCAACACTGAAGCTTTCTTT
CDR3 protein: CASTTGANTEAFF
D gene: TRBD1
V gene: TRBV10-1
J gene: TRBJ1-1
clone size: .

CDR3 DNA: TGTGCCAGTAGTATACTGAGGCGGGGGACTGGGGCCAACGTCCTGACTTTC
CDR3 protein: CASSILRRGTGANVLTF
D gene: TRBD2
V gene: TRBV19
J gene: TRBJ2-6
clone size: .

CDR3 DNA: TGTGCCAGCCGGGGACGATTGAAGACCCAGTACTTC
CDR3 protein: CASRGRLKTQYF
D gene: .
V gene: TRBV11-3
J gene: TRBJ2-5
clone size: .

CDR3 DNA: TGTGCCAGCAGCGCGCGACTCAAGAACACCGGGGAGCTGTTTTTT
CDR3 protein: CASSARLKNTGELFF
D gene: .
V gene: TRBV7-2
J gene: TRBJ2-2
clone size: .

CDR3 DNA: TGTGCCAGCAGTTACTCCACAGGGACTATCTGGGAGCAGTTCTTC
CDR3 protein: CASSYSTGTIWEQFF
D gene: .
V gene: TRBV6-5
J gene: TRBJ2-1
clone size: .

CDR3 DNA: TGTGCCAGCAGCCTACGGACAGGCTCTGGAAACACCATATATTTT
CDR3 protein: CASSLRTGSGNTIYF
D gene: TRBD1
V gene: TRBV5-4
J gene: TRBJ1-3
clone size: .

CDR3 DNA: TGTGCCAGCAAGGAAGGGCAGGGTGGTTCACCCCTCCACTTT
CDR3 protein: CASKEGQGGSPLHF
D gene: .
V gene: TRBV2
J gene: TRBJ1-6
clone size: .

CDR3 DNA: TGTGCCAGTAGTCCGCGAAGGGACACTGAAGCTTTCTTT
CDR3 protein: CASSPRRDTEAFF
D gene: .
V gene: TRBV19
J gene: TRBJ1-1
clone size: few

CDR3 DNA: TGCAGTGCAAGACAGGGGACCGAGCAGTACTTC
CDR3 protein: CSARQGTEQYF
D gene: TRBD1
V gene: TRBV20-1
J gene: TRBJ2-7
clone size: .

CDR3 DNA: TGTGCCAGTAGTATCGCCCTTACCTACGAGCAGTACTTC
CDR3 protein: CASSIALTYEQYF
D gene: .
V gene: TRBV19
J gene: TRBJ2-7
clone size: once

CDR3 DNA: TGTGCCAGCACGAGGGACAGGTCCTACGAGCAGTACTTC
CDR3 protein: CASTRDRSYEQYF
D gene: TRBD1
V gene: TRBV6-5
J gene: TRBJ2-7
clone size: .

CDR3 DNA: TGTGCCAGCAGCAGGCTAACCTACGAGCAGTACTTC
CDR3 protein: CASSRLTYEQYF
D gene: .
V gene: TRBV14
J gene: TRBJ2-7
clone size: .

CDR3 DNA: TGTGCCAGCAGTGAAGGAAAGCGGCCCTACGAGCAGTACTTC
CDR3 protein: CASSEGKRPYEQYF
D gene: .
V gene: TRBV6-1
J gene: TRBJ2-7
clone size: .

CDR3 DNA: TGCGCCAGCAGCTTGGAAGGGTACGATGGCTACACCTTC
CDR3 protein: CASSLEGYDGYTF
D gene: .
V gene: TRBV5-1
J gene: TRBJ1-2
clone size: .

CDR3 DNA: TGTGCCAGTAGACCCTGGACGGGAGGGGGCACAGATACGCAGTATTTT
CDR3 protein: CASRPWTGGGTDTQYF
D gene: TRBD2
V gene: TRBV19
J gene: TRBJ2-3
clone size: .

CDR3 DNA: TGTGCCAGCAGTGAATCCGGAAACACCATATATTTT
CDR3 protein: CASSESGNTIYF
D gene: .
V gene: TRBV6-1
J gene: TRBJ1-3
clone size: .

CDR3 DNA: TGTGCCAGCAGTGAAAGGGCAGGGGTGCAGCCCCAGCATTTT
CDR3 protein: CASSERAGVQPQHF
D gene: .
V gene: TRBV2
J gene: TRBJ1-5
clone size: .

CDR3 DNA: TGCGCCAGCAGCCTTAGAATAGGGGGAGAGCAGTACTTC
CDR3 protein: CASSLRIGGEQYF
D gene: .
V gene: TRBV5-1
J gene: TRBJ2-7
clone size: .

CDR3 DNA: TGTGCCAGCAGTGAATCCCCAGCTAACTATGGCTACACCTTC
CDR3 protein: CASSESPANYGYTF
D gene: .
V gene: TRBV25-1
J gene: TRBJ1-2
clone size: .

CDR3 DNA: TGTGCCAGCAGGTTCGGGACAGGGACGGCCCATGGCTACACCTTC
CDR3 protein: CASRFGTGTAHGYTF
D gene: TRBD1
V gene: TRBV5-6
J gene: TRBJ1-2
clone size: .

CDR3 DNA: TGTGCCAGCAGCGTAGACCCGCCTAGCGGGGGGCCTCCCCTAGGCACAGATACGCAGTATTTT
CDR3 protein: CASSVDPPSGGPPLGTDTQYF
D gene: TRBD2
V gene: TRBV9
J gene: TRBJ2-3
clone size: .

CDR3 DNA: TGCGCCAGCAGCCCTGGGACTAGCGGGGGGGGCCGAATTCCGTTCTTC
CDR3 protein: CASSPGTSGGGRIPFF
D gene: TRBD2
V gene: TRBV5-1
J gene: TRBJ2-1
clone size: .

CDR3 DNA: TGTGCCAGCAGCGTAGGGCCGGGGGATGGTGGTTCACCCCTCCACTTT
CDR3 protein: CASSVGPGDGGSPLHF
D gene: .
V gene: TRBV9
J gene: TRBJ1-6
clone size: .

CDR3 DNA: TGTGCCAGCAGCGCCACGGGGGTAGCGCGACAAGAGACCCAGTACTTC
CDR3 protein: CASSATGVARQETQYF
D gene: .
V gene: TRBV7-2
J gene: TRBJ2-5
clone size: .

CDR3 DNA: TGTGCCAGCAGTGGGCGGGACTTAGAAATGGAGCAGTTCTTC
CDR3 protein: CASSGRDLEMEQFF
D gene: .
V gene: TRBV28
J gene: TRBJ2-1
clone size: .

CDR3 DNA: TGCGCCAGCAGTGGGGCAGGGTTCTCTAATGAGCAGTTCTTC
CDR3 protein: CASSGAGFSNEQFF
D gene: .
V gene: TRBV10-2
J gene: TRBJ2-1
clone size: .

CDR3 DNA: TGTGCCAGTAGTATAGCCGGCCGGGAGGACAATCAGCCCCAGCATTTT
CDR3 protein: CASSIAGREDNQPQHF
D gene: .
V gene: TRBV19
J gene: TRBJ1-5
clone size: .

CDR3 DNA: TGTGCCAGCAGGAAAACAGCGACCAAAAACATTCAGTACTTC
CDR3 protein: CASRKTATKNIQYF
D gene: .
V gene: TRBV6-9
J gene: TRBJ2-4
clone size: .

CDR3 DNA: TGTGCCAGCAGCTTAAGGGGGCGAACAGATACGCAGTATTTT
CDR3 protein: CASSLRGRTDTQYF
D gene: TRBD1
V gene: TRBV7-2
J gene: TRBJ2-3
clone size: .

CDR3 DNA: TGTGCCAGCAGCTTGTCCAACTCCTACGAGCAGTACTTC
CDR3 protein: CASSLSNSYEQYF
D gene: .
V gene: TRBV5-6
J gene: TRBJ2-7
clone size: .

CDR3 DNA: TGTGCCTGGAGTATGGGACAGGGAGCTTGGACTGAAGCTTTCTTT
CDR3 protein: CAWSMGQGAWTEAFF
D gene: TRBD1
V gene: TRBV30
J gene: TRBJ1-1
clone size: many

CDR3 DNA: TGTGCCAGCAGTGGGTCGGGGAATAATGAAAAACTGTTTTTT
CDR3 protein: CASSGSGNNEKLFF
D gene: .
V gene: TRBV2
J gene: TRBJ1-4
clone size: once

CDR3 DNA: TGTGCCAGCAGTCCCGGGCGACTTAGACAGGGGCAAGAGACCCAGTACTTC
CDR3 protein: CASSPGRLRQGQETQYF
D gene: TRBD1
V gene: TRBV27
J gene: TRBJ2-5
clone size: .

CDR3 DNA: TGTGCCAGCAGCTTAGCCGGAACGTATGGCTACACCTTC
CDR3 protein: CASSLAGTYGYTF
D gene: .
V gene: TRBV7-2
J gene: TRBJ1-2
clone size: .

CDR3 DNA: TGTGCCAGCAGCCAAGTTAACCCCGGGGAGCTGTTTTTT
CDR3 protein: CASSQVNPGELFF
D gene: .
V gene: TRBV14
J gene: TRBJ2-2
clone size: .

CDR3 DNA: TGTGCCAGCAGCCCCTCGGCGGGGGGAAGCACAGATACGCAGTATTTT
CDR3 protein: CASSPSAGGSTDTQYF
D gene: TRBD2
V gene: TRBV9
J gene: TRBJ2-3
clone size: .

CDR3 DNA: TGTGCCAGCAGTTTGGGGGCTAGCGGGGGCTACGAGCAGTACTTC
CDR3 protein: CASSLGASGGYEQYF
D gene: TRBD2
V gene: TRBV27
J gene: TRBJ2-7
clone size: .

CDR3 DNA: TGTGCCAGCAGCAAGCCGGGACTAGCGGTCTACAATGAGCAGTTCTTC
CDR3 protein: CASSKPGLAVYNEQFF
D gene: TRBD2
V gene: TRBV5-4
J gene: TRBJ2-1
clone size: .

CDR3 DNA: TGCGCCAGCAGCCAAGTTGGGGGTAGCGTTGGCTACACCTTC
CDR3 protein: CASSQVGGSVGYTF
D gene: .
V gene: TRBV4-3
J gene: TRBJ1-2
clone size: .

CDR3 DNA: TGTGCCAGCAGCTACGGATTAGCCCAAGAGACCCAGTACTTC
CDR3 protein: CASSYGLAQETQYF
D gene: .
V gene: TRBV7-2
J gene: TRBJ2-5
clone size: .

CDR3 DNA: TGTGCCAGCAGCTTAGGGCAGTTGAACACCATATATTTT
CDR3 protein: CASSLGQLNTIYF
D gene: .
V gene: TRBV7-8
J gene: TRBJ1-3
clone size: once

CDR3 DNA: TGTGCCAGCAGCTTAGGGACACAACCACCCCGAGGGCAGTACTTC
CDR3 protein: CASSLGTQPPRGQYF
D gene: .
V gene: TRBV7-2
J gene: TRBJ2-7
clone size: .

CDR3 DNA: TGCGCCAGCAGCTCTGGGGGAGGGGGACAGCCCCAGCATTTT
CDR3 protein: CASSSGGGGQPQHF
D gene: .
V gene: TRBV5-1
J gene: TRBJ1-5
clone size: once

CDR3 DNA: TGCGCCAGCAGCTTGGGTGGCAGCGTTCAAGAGACCCAGTACTTC
CDR3 protein: CASSLGGSVQETQYF
D gene: .
V gene: TRBV5-1
J gene: TRBJ2-5
clone size: .

CDR3 DNA: TGTGCCAGCAGCAAAGTGGGGCGGGCAGCTAATGAAAAACTGTTTTTT
CDR3 protein: CASSKVGRAANEKLFF
D gene: .
V gene: TRBV21-1
J gene: TRBJ1-4
clone size: .

CDR3 DNA: TGCGCCAGCAGTGCTCAGGGGGCGGTTGGGGCCAACGTCCTGACTTTC
CDR3 protein: CASSAQGAVGANVLTF
D gene: TRBD1
V gene: TRBV10-2
J gene: TRBJ2-6
clone size: .

CDR3 DNA: TGCGCCAGCAGCTTGGGGACAGTTAGTAATGAAAAACTGTTTTTT
CDR3 protein: CASSLGTVSNEKLFF
D gene: .
V gene: TRBV5-1
J gene: TRBJ1-4
clone size: .

CDR3 DNA: TGTGCCAGCAGCTTAGACAGGAACACCGGGGAGCTGTTTTTT
CDR3 protein: CASSLDRNTGELFF
D gene: .
V gene: TRBV7-9
J gene: TRBJ2-2
clone size: .

CDR3 DNA: TGCGCCAGCAGAAACCCCAAAGAGACCCAGTACTTC
CDR3 protein: CASRNPKETQYF
D gene: .
V gene: TRBV5-1
J gene: TRBJ2-5
clone size: .